This TCR beta chain originates from a study of cytomegalovirus exposure and HLA in healthy donors. Overall study results and limits: The CMV antigen specificity of three CMV-associated chains was confirmed through in vitro analysis.

With regard to this clone: Its specificity is not known.

13 Jbeta primers and 60 Vbeta primers were used for the PCR. The data were produced by immunoSEQ multiplex PCR, yet TCRdb's version contains in-frame clones alone and is incomplete. The sample holds about 110,000 clones, about four fifths seen once. CDR3 length equals 16 residues. The junction had 7 bases not matched to a gene; V was cut back by 4 bases and J by 2 bases. Germline V CDR1 and CDR2: MDHEN, SYDVKM. In nominal health when sampled, donors likely had unrecorded immune exposures nonetheless. The source is a man aged 30-40 years in good health and CMV-seronegative. The chain links TRBV28 to TRBJ2-3; 9 bases are a match to TRBD1. Sequenced sample: PBMCs. CDR3 sequence reads: CASSSHRTGDTDTQYF. CDR3 nucleotide sequence: TGTGCCAGCAGTTCTCACAGGACAGGGGACACAGATACGCAGTATTTT. The full variable domain, rest sourced from reference TRBV28 and TRBJ2-3, is DVKVTQSSRYLVKRTGEKVFLECVQDMDHENMFWYRQDPGLGLRLIYFSYDVKMKEKGDIPEGYSVSREKKERFSLILESASTNQTSMYLCASSSHRTGDTDTQYFGPGTRLTVL.